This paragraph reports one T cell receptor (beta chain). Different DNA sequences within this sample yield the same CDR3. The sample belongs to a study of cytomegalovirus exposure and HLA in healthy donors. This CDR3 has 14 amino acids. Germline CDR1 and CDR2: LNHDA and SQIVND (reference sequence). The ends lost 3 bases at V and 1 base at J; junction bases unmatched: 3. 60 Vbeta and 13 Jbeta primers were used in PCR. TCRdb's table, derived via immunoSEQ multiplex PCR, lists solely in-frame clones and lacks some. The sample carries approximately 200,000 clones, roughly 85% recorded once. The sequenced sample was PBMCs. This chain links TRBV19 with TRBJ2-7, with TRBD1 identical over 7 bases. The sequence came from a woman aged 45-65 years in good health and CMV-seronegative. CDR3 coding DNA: TGTGCCAGTAGTATCGGGACAGCATCCTACGAGCAGTACTTC. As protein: CASSIGTASYEQYF.